Presented here are 24 T cell receptor beta chains from one specimen sequenced in a study of tumor T cells in aggressive B-cell lymphoma. Here immunoSEQ multiplex PCR was the method, and the copy in TCRdb shows in-frame clones only, minus some. The table has thousands of clones, about 90% seen once; the top ten hold around 4.5%. Sequenced: tumor tissue. The receptors come from an adult with diffuse large B cell lymphoma.

The V gene is TRBV28, the J gene TRBJ2-7; TRBD1 aligns across 7 bases. In germline, CDR1 is MDHEN, CDR2 SYDVKM. This CDR3 comprises 14 residues. Trimming at V came to 4 bases and at J to 2 bases, leaving 5 bases not matched to a gene. CDR3 residues: CASSSDRDTYEQYV. The CDR3 nucleotides are TGTGCCAGCAGTTCCGACAGGGACACCTACGAGCAGTACGTC.

The J gene is TRBJ2-5, the V gene TRBV7-2, with 7 positions matching TRBD1. V lost 3 bases, J lost 4 bases, and 5 bases stayed unmatched. The CDR3 is 14 residues long. The germline V gene encodes CDR1 SGHTA and CDR2 FQGNSA. The CDR3 sequence is CASSFQGVGETQYF. The CDR3 nucleotides are TGTGCCAGCAGCTTTCAGGGGGTAGGAGAGACCCAGTACTTC.

This chain joins TRBV28 and TRBJ1-2; TRBD1 aligns across 8 bases. This CDR3 region has 15 residues. Unmatched junction bases numbered 10, after V lost 6 bases and J lost 4 bases. Germline V gives CDR1 MDHEN, CDR2 SYDVKM. The CDR3 DNA is TGTGCCAGCAGCACCGCAGGGGGCGCGAGCTATGGCTACACCTTC. Translation: CASSTAGGASYGYTF.

V is TRBV6-6 and J is TRBJ1-5, with D unclear. Germline loops: CDR1 MNHNY, CDR2 SVGAGI (reference sequence). V was trimmed by 11 bases and J by 0 bases, leaving 14 bases between them. The CDR3 extends over 14 amino acids. The CDR3 DNA sequence: TGTGCCGCCGGTCGAGGGAATAGCAATCAGCCCCAGCATTTT. Its protein product is CAAGRGNSNQPQHF.

V usage is TRBV6-5 and J usage is TRBJ1-1; tentatively, D is TRBD1 (6 bases). CDR1 and CDR2 from the germline V gene are MNHEY and SVGAGI. V was clipped by 1 base and J by 1 base, with 10 bases between them. CDR3 size: 15 residues. CDR3: CASSYWGTTNTEAFF. The CDR3, as DNA: TGTGCCAGCAGTTACTGGGGGACAACGAACACTGAAGCTTTCTTT.

This clone appeared a single time. The chain has TRBV2 and TRBJ2-2; D unclear. Trimming pared 6 bases from V and 5 bases from J, leaving 16 bases between. CDR3 length equals 15 residues. The germline CDR1 and CDR2 sequences are SNHLY and FYNNEI. In DNA form, the CDR3 reads TGTGCCAGCAGCCGAGATCAAAGCCGGACCGGGGAGCTGTTTTTT. Its protein is CASSRDQSRTGELFF.

Comments on this clone: The junction departs from germline at one end; a sequencing error may be responsible. This chain joins TRBV19 and TRBJ1-5, with a weak D call TRBD1 (6 bases). This CDR3 is built from 15 residues. Germline lookup yields CDR1 LNHDA and CDR2 SQIVND (reference sequence). As DNA, the CDR3 is TGTGCCAGTAGGGAGATCCTTGGGGGCAATCAGCTCCAGCATTTT. This translates into CASREILGGNQLQHF.

This chain joins TRBV15 and TRBJ1-1; TRBD1 is a possible D gene (6 bases). Trimming took 5 bases from V and 4 from J, leaving 14 bases between them. The CDR3 consists of 14 residues. CDR1 and CDR2 (germline): LNHNV, YYDKDF (reference sequence). CDR3 nucleotides: TGTGCCACCAGCGCCCGACAGGTGACCACTGAAGCTTTCTTT. Amino acid sequence: CATSARQVTTEAFF.

V usage is TRBV10-1 and J usage is TRBJ1-1; D gene ambiguous. V lost 3 bases, J lost 8 bases, and 7 bases lay in between. The CDR3 contains 11 residues. Germline CDR1 WNHNN, CDR2 SYGVQD (reference sequence). DNA for the CDR3: TGCGCCAGCAGTGAAGAGGAAGAAGCTTTCTTT. This sequence encodes CASSEEEEAFF.

The chain is built from TRBV30 and TRBJ1-1; D perhaps matches TRBD1 (6 bases). V dropped 4 bases and J dropped 1 base, with 10 bases sitting between them. Germline V gene lookup returns CDR1 GTSNPN and CDR2 SVGIG (reference sequence). The CDR3 runs to 13 residues. The CDR3 DNA reads TGTGCCTGGATGGGACATAGGAACACTGAAGCTTTCTTT. Its protein product is CAWMGHRNTEAFF.

This chain connects TRBV5-1 to TRBJ2-2; D may be TRBD2 (5 bases). The V gene lost 4 bases and the J gene lost 5 bases, with 15 bases spanning the gap. The germline gives CDR1 SGHRS, CDR2 YFSETQ. CDR3 length: 15 residues. CDR3 nucleotide sequence: TGCGCCAGCAGCGAGGCTAACGGGATAACCGGGGAGCTGTTTTTT. It yields the protein CASSEANGITGELFF.

The rearrangement uses TRBV18 and TRBJ2-7, with D hard to call. Trimming took 3 bases from V and 3 from J, leaving 12 bases between them. Germline CDR1 and CDR2: KGHSH and LQKENI. The CDR3 consists of 14 residues. The CDR3 loop is CASSPSLAGYEQYV. The CDR3 nucleotides are TGTGCCAGCTCACCCTCTCTGGCAGGCTACGAGCAGTACGTC.

V is TRBV15 and J is TRBJ2-7, with D perhaps matching TRBD1 (5 bases). Trimming removed 1 base from V and 1 base from J, with 5 bases in between. The CDR3 covers 13 residues. Germline CDR1 is LNHNV and CDR2 is YYDKDF (reference sequence). The CDR3, as DNA: TGTGCCACCAGCAGAGGGACATCCTACGAGCAGTACTTC. Its translation is CATSRGTSYEQYF.

The chain has TRBV5-6 and TRBJ2-1, with D possibly TRBD1 on 5 matching bases. V lost 2 bases and J lost 8, with 14 bases in between. The germline CDR1 and CDR2 sequences are SGHDT and YYEEEE. The CDR3 has 14 amino acids. CDR3 in amino acids: CASSLRTPSDEQFF. The CDR3 bases are TGTGCCAGCAGCTTACGGACACCCAGCGATGAGCAGTTCTTC.

V is TRBV11-2 and J is TRBJ2-5, with D possibly being TRBD2 (6 bases). The V gene lost 5 bases and the J gene lost 5 bases, with 18 bases spanning the gap. The CDR3 has 15 amino acids. Germline V CDR1 and CDR2: SGHAT, FQNNGV. CDR3 residues: CASSQGTIGGETQYF. The CDR3 nucleotides are TGTGCCAGCAGCCAAGGGACCATCGGAGGGGAGACCCAGTACTTC.

V is TRBV2 and J is TRBJ1-5; D not certain. V was pared by 1 base and J by 1 base, with 5 bases between. CDR3 size: 14 residues. Germline V gene data show CDR1 as SNHLY and CDR2 as FYNNEI. Written as DNA, the CDR3 is TGTGCCAGCAGTGAAGTTATGAGCAATCAGCCCCAGCATTTT. This encodes CASSEVMSNQPQHF.

The V gene is TRBV7-9, the J gene TRBJ2-1, with 7 bases identical to TRBD1. V trimming: 2 bases; J trimming: 7 bases; junction bases outside the gene matches: 8. This CDR3 spans 15 amino acids. Germline CDR1 is SEHNR and CDR2 is FQNEAQ (reference sequence). For the CDR3, the DNA is TGTGCCAGCAGCTTACCGACAGGGATCACGAATGAGCAGTTCTTC. Its protein product is CASSLPTGITNEQFF.

This clone was detected once. The chain has TRBV9 and TRBJ1-2; TRBD1 agrees at 7 bases. Losses at the gene ends were 0 bases for V and 7 bases for J; bases not matched to a gene: 6. This CDR3 spans 14 amino acids. Germline V gene data show CDR1 as SGDLS and CDR2 as YYNGEE. This chain's CDR3 is CASSVAAQGTGYTF. CDR3 coding DNA: TGTGCCAGCAGCGTAGCTGCACAGGGGACTGGCTACACCTTC. The variable domain in full, completed from reference TRBV9 and TRBJ1-2, reads DSGVTQTPKHLITATGQRVTLRCSPRSGDLSVYWYQQSLDQGLQFLIQYYNGEERAKGNILERFSAQQFPDLHSELNLSSLELGDSALYFCASSVAAQGTGYTFGSGTRLTVV.

In nucleotides, the CDR3 is TGTGCTAGTGGTTTGTGGACTCAAGAGACCCAGTACTTC. Translating gives CASGLWTQETQYF. The chain carries TRBV12-5 and TRBJ2-5, with D perhaps TRBD2 (5 bases). V was clipped by 2 bases and J by 2 bases, with 6 bases between them. Looked up from germline, CDR1 is LGHNT and CDR2 is FRNRAP. This CDR3 has 13 residues.

The chain combines TRBV27 with TRBJ2-5; D possibly corresponds to TRBD2 (6 bases). V lost 10 bases to trimming and J lost 3 bases, with 18 bases between them. Germline values: CDR1 MNHEY, CDR2 SMNVEV (reference sequence). This CDR3 is 14 amino acids long. The CDR3 DNA is TGTGCCACCAGGAATAGGAGGGCAGAAGAGACCCAGTACTTC. It codes for CATRNRRAEETQYF.

V and J are TRBV28 and TRBJ1-5; D may be TRBD1 (6 bases). V was pared by 8 bases and J by 9 bases, with 20 bases between. This CDR3 is 14 amino acids long. Germline assignment: CDR1 MDHEN and CDR2 SYDVKM. CDR3 loop: CASASGGPHRPQHF. The CDR3 coding sequence is TGTGCCAGCGCCTCGGGGGGGCCGCACCGGCCCCAGCATTTT.

V is TRBV28 and J is TRBJ1-1; D uncertain. Germline CDR1 reads MDHEN; CDR2 reads SYDVKM. The CDR3 runs to 13 residues. V lost 5 bases, J lost 0 bases, and 7 bases lay in between. The CDR3 sequence is CASSLFLNTEAFF. The CDR3, as DNA: TGTGCCAGCAGTCTATTCTTGAACACTGAAGCTTTCTTT. The whole variable domain, remainder taken from reference TRBV28 and TRBJ1-1, is DVKVTQSSRYLVKRTGEKVFLECVQDMDHENMFWYRQDPGLGLRLIYFSYDVKMKEKGDIPEGYSVSREKKERFSLILESASTNQTSMYLCASSLFLNTEAFFGQGTRLTVV.

The chain carries TRBV15 and TRBJ1-2, with TRBD1 identical over 7 bases. V shed 8 bases and J 4 bases; nucleotides not matched to a gene: 7. Germline values: CDR1 LNHNV, CDR2 YYDKDF (reference sequence). The CDR3 is made up of 13 amino acids. Here the CDR3 DNA reads TGTGCCACCCGACCAGGGACAGTCTATGGCTACACCTTC. As protein: CATRPGTVYGYTF.

The chain joins TRBV4-1 to TRBJ2-3; the match to TRBD2 covers 14 bases. The CDR3 runs to 18 residues. Per the germline V gene, CDR1 is MGHRA and CDR2 is YSYEKL. Unmatched junction bases numbered 11, after V lost 4 bases and J lost 5 bases. The CDR3 nucleotides read TGCGCCAGCAGCCGCATCTTATCGGGACTAGCGGGAGAAGATACGCAGTATTTT. Amino acids: CASSRILSGLAGEDTQYF.